This TCR beta chain comes out of a study of blood T cell repertoires in COVID-19. Overall study context: COVID-19 samples, acute and convalescent, were from the United States, Italy and Spain.

This CDR3 has 13 amino acids. V was shortened by 1 base and J by 5 bases, with 6 bases between the two germline ends. How the authors handled the data: Reference gene primers were amplified, and this amplification served to estimate nucleated cell counts. The protocol was immunoSEQ multiplex PCR, while the TCRdb copy is restricted to in-frame clones and leaves out a portion. Clone size and the V and J calls come from that table; the DNA yielded D and trimming. The table lists 200,000 to 250,000 clones, 80% to 90% of them singletons, with approximately 4.2% in the top ten. Participants were aged about 18 to 89 years from 20 to 30 US areas. Grouping used clinical history reported by participants in a survey and questionnaire.

The TCR comes from a woman between 40 and 50 years old with acute COVID-19. Sequenced: PBMCs or T cells enriched from blood (not recorded which). The chain couples TRBV12-3 or TRBV12-4 to TRBJ2-1; D is uncertain. The CDR3 sequence: CASSLVRNNEQFF. The CDR3 bases are TGTGCCAGCAGTTTAGTCAGAAACAATGAGCAGTTCTTC.